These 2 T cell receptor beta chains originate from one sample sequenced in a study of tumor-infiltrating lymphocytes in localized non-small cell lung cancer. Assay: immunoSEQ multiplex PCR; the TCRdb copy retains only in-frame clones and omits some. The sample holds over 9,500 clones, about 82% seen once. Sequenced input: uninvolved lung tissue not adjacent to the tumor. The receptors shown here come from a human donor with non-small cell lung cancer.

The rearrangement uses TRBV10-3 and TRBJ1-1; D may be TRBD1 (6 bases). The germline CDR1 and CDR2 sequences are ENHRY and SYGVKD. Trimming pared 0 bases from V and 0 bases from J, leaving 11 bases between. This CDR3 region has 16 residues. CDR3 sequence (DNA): TGTGCCATCAGTGAGTCGGCTGGACAGTTGAACACTGAAGCTTTCTTT. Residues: CAISESAGQLNTEAFF.

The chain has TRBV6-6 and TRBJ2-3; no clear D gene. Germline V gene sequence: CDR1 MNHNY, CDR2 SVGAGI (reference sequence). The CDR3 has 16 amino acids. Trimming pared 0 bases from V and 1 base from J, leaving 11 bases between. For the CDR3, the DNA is TGTGCCAGCAGTTACTCCTCCACTCCCGGCACAGATACGCAGTATTTT. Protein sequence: CASSYSSTPGTDTQYF.